The 21 T cell receptor beta chains listed next were all sequenced from one sample in a study of T cells in Graves' hyperthyroidism and ophthalmopathy. The investigators amplified TCR beta CDR3 regions from RNA transcripts. Primed by the HTBI set, a first-round RT-PCR was run on the TCR CDR3. TCRdb re-analysed the multiplex PCR reads in MiXCR, keeping a single row per CDR3 protein. This table has about half a million distinct CDR3 sequences, around 21% appearing once. The sample comprised blood. These receptors all come from a man aged 18 to 29 with Graves' hyperthyroidism.

This clonotype was counted between two and nine times. The junction differs from germline at one of its ends, possibly a read error. This sequence joins TRBV6-1 and TRBJ1-2; D not certain. Germline V gene sequence: CDR1 MNHNS, CDR2 SASEGT. The CDR3 runs to 13 residues. In nucleotides, the CDR3 is TGTGGCAGCAGTACCTCCGGGATCTATGGCTACACCTTC. It encodes CGSSTSGIYGYTF.

The V gene is TRBV12-3 or TRBV12-4, the J gene TRBJ2-7; D may be TRBD2 (6 bases). This CDR3 has 14 amino acids. Trimming cost V 5 bases and J 4 bases, with 15 bases left between them. The CDR3 region is CASSVRPSAYEQYF. The CDR3 DNA follows: TGTGCCAGCAGTGTTCGGCCTAGCGCTTACGAGCAGTACTTC.

The table lists this clonotype with a few counts. This chain connects TRBV12-3 or TRBV12-4 to TRBJ1-2; 10 bases fit TRBD1. V lost 6 bases and J lost 4; bases outside the gene matches: 5. The CDR3 extends over 14 amino acids. The CDR3: CASRDRQGAYGYTF. As DNA, the CDR3 is TGTGCCAGCAGAGATAGACAGGGGGCCTATGGCTACACCTTC.

This clonotype was counted between two and nine times. This sequence joins TRBV6-5 and TRBJ2-5; D is perhaps TRBD2 (7 bases). Germline V gene sequence: CDR1 MNHEY, CDR2 SVGAGI. V was clipped by 2 bases and J by 2 bases, with 12 bases between them. The CDR3 is 15 amino acids. The CDR3 spells CASSYRGGEQETQYF. CDR3 nucleotides: TGTGCCAGCAGTTACAGGGGGGGAGAGCAAGAGACCCAGTACTTC.

This clonotype was recorded many times. This rearrangement joins TRBV6-1 to TRBJ1-1; 11 positions match TRBD1. CDR1 and CDR2 (germline): MNHNS, SASEGT. The CDR3 length is 15 residues. V trimming: 5 bases; J trimming: 5 bases; junction bases outside the gene matches: 7. The chain's CDR3 is CASSQWTGGVTEAFF. The CDR3 coding sequence is TGTGCCAGCAGTCAATGGACAGGGGGCGTTACTGAAGCTTTCTTT.

Many counts were recorded for this clonotype. V usage is TRBV28 and J usage is TRBJ1-1; D not resolved. The germline V and J ends were trimmed by 5 bases and 0 bases, with 10 bases remaining between them. CDR1 is MDHEN, CDR2 SYDVKM, per germline. The CDR3 runs to 14 residues. The CDR3 DNA is TGTGCCAGCAGTCCGGACGACGTGAACACTGAAGCTTTCTTT. This codes for CASSPDDVNTEAFF.

This clonotype has ten or more counts. Here the CDR3 omits its conserved ending phenylalanine or tryptophan, so a read error is the likely source. V gene TRBV20-1 combines with J gene TRBJ2-5, with D hard to call. The CDR3 runs 13 residues. Looked up from germline, CDR1 is DFQATT and CDR2 is SNEGSKA (reference sequence). Trimming removed 3 bases at V and 5 bases at J, with 13 bases between. The CDR3 reads CSASYTRDETQYS. DNA of the CDR3: TGCAGTGCTAGTTATACTCGTGATGAGACCCAGTACTCC.

This clonotype was counted only a few times. The V call is TRBV11-1, the J call TRBJ1-1, with 8 bases identical to TRBD1. Germline V gene sequence: CDR1 SGHAT, CDR2 FQDESV (reference sequence). The CDR3 has 19 residues. Trimming removed 5 bases from V and 2 bases from J; junction bases left unmatched: 19. The DNA for the CDR3 is TGTGCCAGCAGCCCTGGGGGTTGGACAGGGTCCATGAGAAACACTGAAGCTTTCTTT. This gives the protein CASSPGGWTGSMRNTEAFF.

The chain employs TRBV10-3 and TRBJ2-7, with 8 bases aligning to TRBD2. The CDR3 length is 15 residues. V trimming: 3 bases; J trimming: 7 bases; junction bases outside the gene matches: 11. Germline CDR1 ENHRY, CDR2 SYGVKD. CDR3 bases: TGTGCCATCAGTGAAACGCCTAGCGGGTCCAGGGAGCAGTACTTC. It codes for CAISETPSGSREQYF.

This sequence joins TRBV27 and TRBJ1-5, with TRBD1 identical over 8 bases. CDR1 is MNHEY, CDR2 SMNVEV, per germline (reference sequence). V shed 2 bases, J shed 6 bases, and the junction held 6 bases outside the gene matches. This CDR3 is 15 amino acids long. CDR3 sequence (DNA): TGTGCCAGCAGTTTAGTTGGACAGGGACGTCAGCCCCAGCATTTT. The encoded protein is CASSLVGQGRQPQHF.

The V gene is TRBV27, the J gene TRBJ1-2; D is perhaps TRBD1 (6 bases). This CDR3 is 13 amino acids long. Trimming removed 5 bases from V and 5 bases from J, with 12 bases in between. In germline, CDR1 is MNHEY, CDR2 SMNVEV (reference sequence). The CDR3 sequence is CASSQGIWYGYTF. DNA for the CDR3: TGTGCCAGCAGTCAGGGGATTTGGTATGGCTACACCTTC.

The chain employs TRBV28 and TRBJ1-1; D ambiguous. Germline CDR1 is MDHEN and CDR2 is SYDVKM. This CDR3 contains 13 residues. Trimming left V 5 bases short and J 8 bases short, with 15 bases between. The CDR3 region is CASSPPGLGEAFF. CDR3 DNA sequence: TGTGCCAGCAGTCCCCCCGGATTGGGGGAAGCTTTCTTT.

This clonotype has a count of ten or more. The V gene is TRBV10-3, the J gene TRBJ1-2; 7 nucleotides agree with TRBD1. Germline lookup yields CDR1 ENHRY and CDR2 SYGVKD. Trimming at V came to 4 bases and at J to 3 bases, leaving 2 bases not matched to a gene. The CDR3 loop spans 13 amino acids. CDR3 sequence (DNA): TGTGCCATCAGTGCCGACAGGGACTATGGCTACACCTTC. It yields the protein CAISADRDYGYTF.

The rearrangement links TRBV11-3 to TRBJ2-4, with D uncertain. Germline CDR1 SGHNT, CDR2 YENEEA. The germline V and J ends were trimmed by 1 base and 4 bases, with 8 bases remaining between them. CDR3 length equals 14 residues. The CDR3 here is CASSLVEQKNIQYF. The DNA of the CDR3 is TGTGCCAGCAGCTTAGTGGAACAGAAAAACATTCAGTACTTC.

The chain joins TRBV7-9 to TRBJ2-7; D unresolved. The V end lost 5 bases, the J end lost 3 bases, and 8 bases lay between the germline ends. Germline CDR1 SEHNR, CDR2 FQNEAQ (reference sequence). The CDR3 extends over 12 amino acids. CDR3 protein: CASSDRVYEQYF. For the CDR3, the DNA is TGTGCCAGCAGCGATCGGGTCTACGAGCAGTACTTC.

This clonotype has a count of ten or more. The rearrangement links TRBV4-1 to TRBJ1-1, with 7 bases aligning to TRBD1. The length of the CDR3 is 16 residues. Germline lookup yields CDR1 MGHRA and CDR2 YSYEKL. Trimming removed 5 bases from V and 0 bases from J; junction bases left unmatched: 9. The DNA of the CDR3 is TGCGCCAGCAGCGAAGGAGGGGGCAATATGAACACTGAAGCTTTCTTT. Protein sequence: CASSEGGGNMNTEAFF.

This clonotype was seen ten or more times. The V and J genes are TRBV6-1 and TRBJ1-5; 8 nucleotides agree with TRBD1. The CDR3 covers 15 residues. J gave up 7 bases and V 4 bases, and 9 bases lay outside the gene matches. The germline gives CDR1 MNHNS, CDR2 SASEGT. CDR3 sequence: CASSGTGTGGQPQHF. The CDR3 DNA is TGTGCCAGCAGTGGGACAGGGACGGGAGGACAGCCCCAGCATTTT.

The chain links TRBV6-2 or TRBV6-3 to TRBJ1-1, with D maybe TRBD1 (6 bases). There are 15 residues in the CDR3. Germline CDR1 and CDR2: MNHEY and SVGEGT. V was pared by 6 bases and J by 5 bases, with 19 bases between. CDR3 sequence: CASSTGQPGGTEAFF. Here the CDR3 DNA reads TGTGCCAGCAGCACCGGACAGCCTGGCGGGACTGAAGCTTTCTTT.

This clonotype occurred many times. This sequence joins TRBV2 and TRBJ2-5, with 11 bases matching TRBD2. J was trimmed by 5 bases and V by 6 bases; bases with no gene match: 14. The CDR3 is 17 residues long. CDR1 is SNHLY, CDR2 FYNNEI, per germline. The CDR3 here is CASRPLESSGGKETQYF. In nucleotides, the CDR3 is TGTGCCAGCAGGCCATTGGAATCTAGCGGGGGGAAGGAGACCCAGTACTTC.

This rearrangement joins TRBV12-3 or TRBV12-4 to TRBJ2-7; 14 bases map to TRBD2. The CDR3 runs 15 residues. Trimming cost V 7 bases and J 4 bases; bases outside gene matches: 6. The CDR3 loop is CASTKGTSGSYEQYF. The CDR3 DNA is TGTGCCAGCACCAAGGGGACTAGCGGGAGTTACGAGCAGTACTTC.

The sample holds many counts of this clonotype. Here the CDR3 DNA reads TGTGCCAGCAGTCCTCAGCGGGGGGGAGACGAGCAGTACTTC. This translates into CASSPQRGGDEQYF. The chain is built from TRBV12-3 or TRBV12-4 and TRBJ2-7, with TRBD2 matching over 10 bases. The ends lost 5 bases at V and 5 bases at J; junction bases unmatched: 6. The CDR3 spans 14 residues.